Listed below are T cell receptor beta chains from one sample, sequenced in a study of STAT5B mutations in CD4+ large granular lymphocyte leukemia. This table comes from immunoSEQ multiplex PCR, and its TCRdb copy is limited to in-frame clones, with some not included. The table has about 31,000 clones, about two thirds seen once. The sample was CD4+ T cells from blood buffy coats. All receptors derive from a human donor in good health. The CDR3 runs from the conserved cysteine through the conserved F or W. The order of the fields is V gene, D gene, clone size, J gene, CDR3 DNA, CDR3 protein. D genes are given only for firm matches. Clone size is stated in some rows and not others, as once, few, many or a class when expanded.

TRBV29-1,.,.,TRBJ2-2,TGCAGCGTGGCGCCGACGAACACCGGGGAGCTGTTTTTT,CSVAPTNTGELFF
TRBV7-9,.,.,TRBJ1-1,TGTGCCAGCAGCTTACTGAGATTTACTGAAGCTTTCTTT,CASSLLRFTEAFF
TRBV7-2,.,.,TRBJ1-6,TGTGCCAGCAGCTTAGATGGTTATAATTCACCCCTCCACTTT,CASSLDGYNSPLHF
TRBV7-3,.,few,TRBJ2-5,TGTGCCAGCAGCTTAGATTATGGGGCTGAGACCCAGTACTTC,CASSLDYGAETQYF
TRBV5-1,TRBD2,.,TRBJ2-5,TGCGCCAGCAGCTTGGCCGGGACTAGCCAAGAGACCCAGTACTTC,CASSLAGTSQETQYF
TRBV2,.,.,TRBJ2-6,TGTGCCAGCAGTGAGGGACGGCTCAGCTCTGGGGCCAACGTCCTGACTTTC,CASSEGRLSSGANVLTF
TRBV7-6,TRBD2,.,TRBJ2-1,TGTGCCAGCAGCTTAGATATAGCGGGGATGTACAATGAGCAGTTCTTC,CASSLDIAGMYNEQFF
TRBV11-3,.,.,TRBJ2-3,TGTGCCAGCAAGGAGTACGCAGATACGCAGTATTTT,CASKEYADTQYF
TRBV7-2,TRBD1,.,TRBJ1-1,TGTGCCAGCAGCTTAAGGGGGCCCACTGAAGCTTTCTTT,CASSLRGPTEAFF
TRBV30,.,.,TRBJ1-3,TGTGCCTGGAGGGTTTCAGGGGTCGGAAACACCATATATTTT,CAWRVSGVGNTIYF
TRBV6-1,TRBD1,.,TRBJ1-5,TGTGCCAGCAGTGAAGGGACAGGGGTCCATCAGCCCCAGCATTTT,CASSEGTGVHQPQHF
TRBV7-8,.,.,TRBJ1-5,TGTGCCAGCAGCCCTTTCCGGAGGCAGGACAATCAGCCCCAGCATTTT,CASSPFRRQDNQPQHF
TRBV19,.,.,TRBJ2-5,TGTGCCAGTAGTCCCCTCCGGGACGGCCAAGAGACCCAGTACTTC,CASSPLRDGQETQYF
TRBV4-1,.,.,TRBJ2-1,TGCGCCAGCAGCCAGCAAGTAGGGGTTCGGGATGAGCAGTTCTTC,CASSQQVGVRDEQFF
TRBV6-4,.,.,TRBJ2-6,TGTGCCAGCAGTGACGGAAGCTCTGGGGCCAACGTCCTGACTTTC,CASSDGSSGANVLTF
TRBV7-2,.,.,TRBJ2-7,TGTGCCAGCAGCTTATGGGCGGACTACGAGCAGTACTTC,CASSLWADYEQYF
TRBV28,TRBD2,.,TRBJ2-1,TGTGCCAGCAGCCCTACTAGCGGGGGCCACAATGAGCAGTTCTTC,CASSPTSGGHNEQFF
TRBV15,.,.,TRBJ1-6,TGTGCCACCAGATCGGGAATTGGAAATTCACCCCTCCACTTT,CATRSGIGNSPLHF
TRBV11-2,TRBD1,.,TRBJ2-5,TGTGCCAGCAGCTTGGGGACAGGCGACCAAGAGACCCAGTACTTC,CASSLGTGDQETQYF
TRBV6-5,TRBD1,.,TRBJ2-2,TGTGCCAGCACTAAGGGGGCTATCACCGGGGAGCTGTTTTTT,CASTKGAITGELFF
TRBV2,.,.,TRBJ2-3,TGTGCCAGCAACCAGCTTACCTCCACAGATACGCAGTATTTT,CASNQLTSTDTQYF
TRBV6-1,TRBD1,.,TRBJ1-1,TGTGCCAGCAGTCAGGGACAGGGGGCTGAAGCTTTCTTT,CASSQGQGAEAFF
TRBV30,.,.,TRBJ2-1,TGTGCCTGGAGTGAGGACAGCCCTTCCTACAATGAGCAGTTCTTC,CAWSEDSPSYNEQFF
TRBV6-6,.,.,TRBJ1-1,TGTGCCAGCAGTGCCGAACAGGGAACTGAAGCTTTCTTT,CASSAEQGTEAFF
TRBV11-3,.,.,TRBJ2-3,TGTGCCAGCAGCCTCCAACCGCGGGGGCCTAGCACAGATACGCAGTATTTT,CASSLQPRGPSTDTQYF
TRBV7-2,TRBD1,.,TRBJ1-1,TGTGCCAGCAGTTCCAGGACAGGGAGCAACACTGAAGCTTTCTTT,CASSSRTGSNTEAFF
TRBV29-1,.,once,TRBJ2-1,TGCAGCGCAAAGACTAGTTCTTATCGCAATGAGCAGTTCTTC,CSAKTSSYRNEQFF
TRBV25-1,.,few,TRBJ2-6,TGTGCCAGCAGTGGGCAGAACTCTGGGGCCAACGTCCTGACTTTC,CASSGQNSGANVLTF
TRBV4-1,.,.,TRBJ1-2,TGCGCCAGCAGCCCAGGAGACGCTTTCTATGGCTACACCTTC,CASSPGDAFYGYTF